The T cell receptor (beta chain) described here comes from a study of CD8+ T cells in alopecia areata. Study background: The drug, oral tofacitinib, was given to treated patients at 5 to 10 mg twice daily. Regarding the study as a whole: Greater clonality was observed in lesional scalp samples, especially alopecia totalis/universalis, versus normal scalp.

The J segment lost 1 base and the V segment lost 6 bases, leaving 1 base of the junction unmatched. The CDR3 has 15 residues. In germline, CDR1 is MNHEY, CDR2 SVGAGI. Extracted RNA was reverse transcribed into cDNA, the sequencing template. Generated by immunoSEQ multiplex PCR, the TCRdb table keeps only in-frame clones and is missing some. The sample shows a few hundred thousand clones, about three fifths of them seen only once. Documented treatment: oral pan-JAK inhibitor, 5-10 mg twice daily. Peripheral blood and lesional scalp punch biopsies were taken from alopecia areata patients. As concerns this clone: Its target is unknown.

The receptor's source is a human donor with alopecia areata. V gene TRBV6-5 combines with J gene TRBJ2-5, with TRBD2 matching 14 bases. This specimen was CD4+ T cells sorted from blood, taken around week 54, from a patient treated with tofacitinib. Written as DNA, the CDR3 is TGTGCCAGCAGGGGGACTAGCGGGGGCCAAGAGACCCAGTACTTC. Amino acids: CASRGTSGGQETQYF.